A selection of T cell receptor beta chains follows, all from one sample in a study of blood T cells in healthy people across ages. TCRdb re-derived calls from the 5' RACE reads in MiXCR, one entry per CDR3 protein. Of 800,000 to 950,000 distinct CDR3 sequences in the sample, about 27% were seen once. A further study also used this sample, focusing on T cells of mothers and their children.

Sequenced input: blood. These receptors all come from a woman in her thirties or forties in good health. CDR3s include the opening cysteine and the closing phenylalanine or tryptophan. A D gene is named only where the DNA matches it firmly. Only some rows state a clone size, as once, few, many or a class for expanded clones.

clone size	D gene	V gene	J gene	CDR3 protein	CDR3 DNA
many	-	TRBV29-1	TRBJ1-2	CSVDLQDGYTF	TGCAGCGTTGATCTGCAGGATGGCTACACCTTC
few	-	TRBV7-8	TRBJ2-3	CASSKRTVAHTDTQYF	TGTGCCAGCAGCAAGAGGACGGTGGCCCATACAGATACGCAGTATTTT
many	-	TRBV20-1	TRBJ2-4	CSAPTSVFNIQYF	TGCAGTGCTCCCACGTCCGTTTTCAACATTCAGTACTTC
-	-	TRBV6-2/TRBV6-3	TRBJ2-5	CASSYRRGGLQETQYF	TGTGCCAGCAGTTACCGTCGAGGTGGGCTCCAGGAGACCCAGTACTTC
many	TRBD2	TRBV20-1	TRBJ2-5	CSARPGLQETQYF	TGCAGTGCTAGGCCGGGACTACAGGAGACCCAGTACTTC
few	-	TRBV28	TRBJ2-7	CASSTPTEEQYF	TGTGCCAGCAGTACGCCTACGGAAGAGCAGTACTTC
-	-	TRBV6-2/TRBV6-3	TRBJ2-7	CASSCRQGSYEQYF	TGTGCCAGCAGTTGTCGGCAGGGATCCTACGAGCAGTACTTC
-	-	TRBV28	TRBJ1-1	CACSLEGHSNTEAFF	TGTGCCTGCAGTTTGGAGGGACACTCGAACACTGAAGCTTTCTTT
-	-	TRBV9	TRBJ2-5	CASSPGGTEETQYF	TGTGCCAGCAGCCCTGGGGGGACGGAAGAGACCCAGTACTTC
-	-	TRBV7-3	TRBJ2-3	CASSLRGASAGLRTDTQYF	TGTGCCAGCAGCTTACGTGGAGCTAGCGCCGGCCTGAGAACAGATACGCAGTATTTT
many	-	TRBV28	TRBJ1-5	CASTSGAGQPQHF	TGTGCCAGCACGTCGGGGGCGGGTCAGCCCCAGCATTTT
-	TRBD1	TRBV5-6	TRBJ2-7	CASSLLIHSPGQVTYEQYF	TGTGCCAGCAGCCTACTTATCCATTCACCGGGACAGGTGACCTACGAGCAGTACTTC
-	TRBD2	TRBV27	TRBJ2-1	CASSSTAGGNEQFF	TGTGCCAGCAGTTCAACAGCGGGGGGTAATGAGCAGTTCTTC
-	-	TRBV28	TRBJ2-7	CASRQHRDRYEGQYF	TGTGCCAGCAGGCAACACCGGGATCGCTACGAGGGGCAGTACTTC
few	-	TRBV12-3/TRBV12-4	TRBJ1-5	CASSPAERRNQPQHF	TGTGCCAGCAGCCCCGCGGAGAGAAGGAATCAGCCCCAGCATTTT
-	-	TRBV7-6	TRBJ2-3	CASSLFGRSSTDTQYF	TGTGCCAGCAGCTTATTCGGAAGGTCTAGCACAGATACGCAGTATTTT
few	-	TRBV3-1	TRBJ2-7	CASSQNQGRGEQYF	TGTGCCAGCAGCCAAAACCAGGGTCGTGGCGAGCAGTACTTC
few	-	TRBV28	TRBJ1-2	CASRRQATNYGYTF	TGTGCCAGCCGACGACAGGCTACTAACTATGGCTACACCTTC
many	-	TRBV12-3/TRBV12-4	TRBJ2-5	CASSPGTAAQETQYF	TGTGCCAGCAGCCCCGGGACTGCCGCCCAAGAGACCCAGTACTTC
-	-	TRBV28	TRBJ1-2	CASSPFRGEVYGYTF	TGTGCCAGCAGTCCCTTTCGGGGTGAGGTCTATGGCTACACCTTC
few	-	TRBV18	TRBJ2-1	CASSPRGFYNEQFF	TGTGCCAGCTCACCCCGGGGATTCTACAATGAGCAGTTCTTC
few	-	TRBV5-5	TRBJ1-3	CASSQLRVTGNTIYF	TGTGCCAGTAGCCAACTTCGGGTAACTGGAAACACCATATATTTT
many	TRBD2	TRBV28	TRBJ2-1	CASSRASGANNEQFF	TGTGCCAGCAGTAGGGCTAGCGGGGCGAACAATGAGCAGTTCTTC
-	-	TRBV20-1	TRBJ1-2	CSARDRKGYGLNYGYTF	TGCAGTGCTAGAGATCGGAAGGGCTACGGCCTAAACTATGGCTACACCTTC
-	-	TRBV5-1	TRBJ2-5	CASSYGLLQGREETQYF	TGCGCCAGCAGCTACGGCCTCTTACAGGGTCGCGAAGAGACCCAGTACTTC
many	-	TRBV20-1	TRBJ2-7	CSANRKGYEQYF	TGCAGTGCGAACCGGAAGGGCTACGAGCAGTACTTC
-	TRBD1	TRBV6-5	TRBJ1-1	CASSYWDRGNTEAFF	TGTGCCAGCAGTTACTGGGACAGGGGGAACACTGAAGCTTTCTTT
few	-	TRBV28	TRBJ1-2	CASSSLGIPYGYTF	TGTGCCAGCAGTTCCCTTGGGATCCCCTATGGCTACACCTTC
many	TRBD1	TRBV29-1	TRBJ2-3	CSAGTGHTQYF	TGCAGCGCCGGGACAGGGCATACGCAGTATTTT
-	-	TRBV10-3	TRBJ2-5	CAISEGTSAQETQYF	TGTGCCATCAGTGAAGGGACTTCTGCCCAAGAGACCCAGTACTTC
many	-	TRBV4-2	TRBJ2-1	CASSQDQIGSSYNEQFF	TGTGCCAGCAGCCAAGATCAGATTGGGAGCTCCTACAATGAGCAGTTCTTC
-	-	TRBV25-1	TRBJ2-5	CASSELGRGLQETQYF	TGTGCCAGCAGTGAATTGGGACGGGGGCTCCAAGAGACCCAGTACTTC
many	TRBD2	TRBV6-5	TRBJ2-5	CASSPLGGAETQYF	TGTGCCAGCAGCCCCTTGGGAGGGGCAGAGACCCAGTACTTC
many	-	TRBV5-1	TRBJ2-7	CASSLPSTYEQYF	TGCGCCAGCAGCTTGCCCAGTACCTACGAGCAGTACTTC
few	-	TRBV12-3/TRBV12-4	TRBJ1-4	CASSSAGEKLFF	TGTGCCAGCAGTTCGGCTGGGGAAAAACTGTTTTTT
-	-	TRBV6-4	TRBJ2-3	CASSDSNRATDTQYF	TGTGCCAGCAGTGACTCGAACAGGGCCACAGATACGCAGTATTTT
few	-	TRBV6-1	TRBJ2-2	CASSRQPSNTGELFF	TGTGCCAGCAGCAGGCAGCCCTCGAACACCGGGGAGCTGTTTTTT
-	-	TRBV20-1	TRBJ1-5	CSASLQGIDQPQHF	TGCAGTGCTAGTCTCCAGGGGATCGATCAGCCCCAGCATTTT
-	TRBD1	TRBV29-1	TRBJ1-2	CSVEGLDRGYGYTF	TGCAGCGTTGAAGGTCTCGACAGGGGGTATGGCTACACCTTC
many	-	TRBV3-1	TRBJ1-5	CASSEYYSNQPQHF	TGTGCCAGCAGCGAATATTATAGCAATCAGCCCCAGCATTTT
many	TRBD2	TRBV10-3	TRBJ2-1	CAISSLAGGPNEQFF	TGTGCCATCAGTTCCCTAGCGGGGGGGCCCAATGAGCAGTTCTTC
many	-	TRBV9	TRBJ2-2	CASSTVGLSGELFF	TGTGCCAGCAGCACCGTCGGACTATCTGGGGAGCTGTTTTTT
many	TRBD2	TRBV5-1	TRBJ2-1	CASRPAGGSYNEQFF	TGCGCCAGCAGGCCAGCGGGGGGCTCCTACAATGAGCAGTTCTTC
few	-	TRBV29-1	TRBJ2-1	CSVTPTGINKQFF	TGCAGCGTAACCCCAACAGGTATCAATAAGCAGTTCTTC
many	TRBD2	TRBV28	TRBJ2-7	CASRSQAGERVREQYF	TGTGCCAGCCGCTCTCAGGCGGGAGAGAGGGTAAGGGAGCAGTACTTC
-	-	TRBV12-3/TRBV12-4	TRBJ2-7	CASNTGLPSYEQYF	TGTGCCAGCAACACAGGTCTCCCCTCCTACGAGCAGTACTTC
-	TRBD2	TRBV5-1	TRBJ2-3	CASSSQRGLTTDTQYF	TGCGCCAGCAGCTCGCAGCGGGGGCTAACCACAGATACGCAGTATTTT
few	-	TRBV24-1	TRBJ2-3	CATRGQGGGDTQYF	TGTGCCACCAGAGGGCAGGGAGGAGGAGATACGCAGTATTTT
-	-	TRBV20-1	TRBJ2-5	CSARAVVGAGGTQYF	TGCAGTGCTAGAGCGGTTGTGGGGGCAGGAGGGACCCAGTACTTC
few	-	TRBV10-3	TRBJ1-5	CAISRGDQPQHF	TGTGCCATCAGCAGAGGGGACCAGCCCCAGCATTTT
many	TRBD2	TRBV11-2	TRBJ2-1	CASSRFPSGGVNEQFF	TGTGCCAGCAGCCGCTTCCCTAGCGGGGGAGTCAATGAGCAGTTCTTC
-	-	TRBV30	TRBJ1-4	CAWAETGGEKLFF	TGTGCCTGGGCCGAGACAGGCGGCGAAAAACTGTTTTTT
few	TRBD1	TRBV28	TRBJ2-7	CASSEGAPGQVFYEQYF	TGTGCCAGCAGTGAAGGCGCACCGGGACAGGTCTTCTACGAGCAGTACTTC
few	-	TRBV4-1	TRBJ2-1	CASSQGTNEQFF	TGCGCCAGCAGCCAGGGGACTAATGAGCAGTTCTTC
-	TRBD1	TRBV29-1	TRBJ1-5	CSVDTGDNQPQHF	TGCAGCGTGGATACAGGGGACAATCAGCCCCAGCATTTT